What follows is one TCR beta chain and its context. The germline gene is not matched at one end of the junction; a read error may be the cause. Different DNA sequences within this sample yield the same CDR3. This sample is part of a study of cytomegalovirus exposure and HLA in healthy donors. Germline V lookup: CDR1 MNHEY, CDR2 SVGAGI. The CDR3 is made up of 15 amino acids. The PCR was carried out with 60 Vbeta primers and 13 Jbeta primers. Libraries were prepared by immunoSEQ multiplex PCR; TCRdb keeps only in-frame clonotypes and omits some of them. The sample has a few hundred thousand clones; 70% to 90% are singletons.

The V call is TRBV6-5, the J call TRBJ1-2; 7 nucleotides align to TRBD1. The TCR originated in a woman in her thirties or forties in good health and CMV-seropositive. Sequencing was performed on PBMCs. CDR3 loop: CASSYSLTGLYGYTF. CDR3 DNA sequence: TGCGCCAGCAGTTACTCGCTGACAGGGCTCTATGGCTACACCTTC.